These T cell receptor beta chains were read from a single sample in a study of CXCR3-negative and CXCR3-positive naive CD8 T cells. TCRdb reprocessed the 5' RACE reads and keeps a single row for each CDR3 protein, giving no DNA. The repertoire table contains more than 6,000 distinct CDR3 sequences. The sequenced sample consisted of naive CXCR3+ CD8+ T cells from blood. These TCRs come from a human donor in good health. Some clones in this sample may be carry-over from other donors' samples. The CDR3 runs from the conserved cysteine through the conserved F or W. Clone size is stated in some rows and not others, as once, few, many or a class when expanded.

TRBJ2-1	TRBV9	-	CASSPGGGHNNEQFF
TRBJ2-7	TRBV29-1	-	CSVWAGQSSYEQYF
TRBJ1-2	TRBV12-3/TRBV12-4	-	CASSFKGNYGYTF
TRBJ2-3	TRBV11-2	-	CASLRLAGEVDTQYF
TRBJ2-2	TRBV4-1	-	CASSPIGTGELFF
TRBJ1-1	TRBV29-1	medium-sized	CSVEGGRVEAFF
TRBJ1-1	TRBV29-1	medium-sized	CSVIQENTEAFF
TRBJ1-5	TRBV7-2	medium-sized	CASSLVLGANQPQHF
TRBJ2-1	TRBV29-1	medium-sized	CSAATPYNEQFF
TRBJ2-2	TRBV5-1	-	CASSPITAGFTGELFF
TRBJ2-4	TRBV7-9	medium-sized	CASESGLAKNIQYF
TRBJ1-1	TRBV19	-	CASSNPGMNTEAFF
TRBJ2-3	TRBV29-1	medium-sized	CSVEGQGTDTQYF
TRBJ1-5	TRBV4-1	medium-sized	CASSPGQGWGNQPQHF
TRBJ1-5	TRBV6-6	-	CASSYSRGPDQPQHF
TRBJ1-2	TRBV19	-	CASGPNANYGYTF